This entry lists 22 T cell receptor beta chains sequenced from one sample in a study of OX40 agonist ivuxolimab in advanced cancers. Here immunoSEQ multiplex PCR was the method, and the copy in TCRdb shows in-frame clones only, minus some. In the table there are about 79,000 clones, roughly 88% of which are singletons. Sequencing was performed on CD4+ or CD8+ T cells sorted from blood, taken in a trial of the OX40 agonist ivuxolimab. These TCRs come from an adult with an advanced solid tumor such as melanoma, head and neck, liver or kidney cancer.

The chain carries TRBV5-4 and TRBJ2-2; 8 bases fit TRBD1. Germline CDR1 is SGHNT and CDR2 is YYREEE (reference sequence). The ends lost 4 bases at V and 6 bases at J; junction bases unmatched: 8. The CDR3 has 15 residues. CDR3 sequence (DNA): TGTGCCAGCAGCACAAAGGACAGGGAACCCGGGGAGCTGTTTTTT. It is translated as CASSTKDREPGELFF. The full variable domain, rest sourced from reference TRBV5-4 and TRBJ2-2, is ETGVTQSPTHLIKTRGQQVTLRCSSQSGHNTVSWYQQALGQGPQFIFQYYREEENGRGNFPPRFSGLQFPNYSSELNVNALELDDSALYLCASSTKDREPGELFFGEGSRLTVL.

The chain links TRBV27 to TRBJ2-1; 15 bases are shared with TRBD2. Germline V lookup: CDR1 MNHEY, CDR2 SMNVEV (reference sequence). V trimming: 5 bases; J trimming: 7 bases; junction bases outside the gene matches: 12. The CDR3 contains 18 residues. This CDR3 is CASSVGLAGGTFGNEQFF. The CDR3 region has the DNA TGTGCCAGCAGTGTGGGACTAGCGGGGGGCACGTTCGGGAATGAGCAGTTCTTC.

The chain links TRBV7-8 to TRBJ1-2, with 8 positions matching TRBD1. The CDR3 has 17 amino acids. Germline loops: CDR1 SGHVS, CDR2 FQNEAQ. V lost 5 bases to trimming and J lost 4 bases; unmatched junction nucleotides: 15. The CDR3: CASSESYRDRLAYGYTF. The CDR3 coding sequence is TGTGCCAGCAGCGAATCATACCGGGACAGGCTCGCCTATGGCTACACCTTC.

V gene TRBV11-1 combines with J gene TRBJ2-3; tentatively, D is TRBD1 (5 bases). The V gene lost 3 bases and the J gene lost 0 bases, with 16 bases spanning the gap. CDR1 SGHAT and CDR2 FQDESV come from the germline V gene (reference sequence). The CDR3 is 17 amino acids. Here the CDR3 reads CASSFNEQGFSTDTQYF. Here the CDR3 DNA reads TGTGCCAGCAGCTTCAACGAGCAGGGATTTAGCACAGATACGCAGTATTTT.

The rearrangement uses TRBV7-3 and TRBJ2-1; 8 nucleotides line up with TRBD1. Germline V CDR1 and CDR2: SGHTA, FQGTGA. The CDR3 runs 17 residues. The ends lost 0 bases at V and 7 bases at J; junction bases unmatched: 11. CDR3 residues: CASSLTGQGAKGNEQFF. CDR3 bases: TGTGCCAGCAGCTTAACGGGCCAGGGGGCTAAGGGTAATGAGCAGTTCTTC.

V gene TRBV30 combines with J gene TRBJ2-3; 7 positions agree with TRBD2. V was pared by 0 bases and J by 2 bases, with 11 bases of the junction left unmatched. Germline values: CDR1 GTSNPN, CDR2 SVGIG (reference sequence). This CDR3 has 17 residues. The CDR3 sequence: CAWSVLSWREYTDTQYF. In DNA, the CDR3 is TGTGCCTGGAGTGTACTCTCCTGGCGGGAGTACACAGATACGCAGTATTTT.

The chain carries TRBV18 and TRBJ2-1; D uncertain. The CDR3 runs 12 residues. Between the trimmed V and J ends, which lost 1 base and 7 bases, there was a span of 5 bases. The germline V gene has CDR1 KGHSH and CDR2 LQKENI. The chain's CDR3 is CASSPLENEQFF. CDR3 sequence (DNA): TGTGCCAGCTCACCACTAGAGAATGAGCAGTTCTTC.

This CDR3 reads CASSLPGTLGETQYF. The CDR3 DNA reads TGTGCCAGTAGCCTCCCAGGGACCCTCGGAGAGACCCAGTACTTC. The chain recombines TRBV19 with TRBJ2-5; D is possibly TRBD1 or TRBD2 (5 bases each). Germline values: CDR1 LNHDA, CDR2 SQIVND (reference sequence). Deletions cut 6 bases from V and 4 bases from J, with 18 bases between. This CDR3 is 15 amino acids long.

This clone was seen a single time. V is TRBV10-3 and J is TRBJ1-1; 8 bases agree with TRBD1. CDR1 is ENHRY and CDR2 is SYGVKD in the germline V gene. CDR3 length: 13 amino acids. J gave up 4 bases and V 7 bases, and 5 bases lay outside the gene matches. The CDR3 DNA is TGTGCCATCAATGGACAGGGATCCACTGAAGCTTTCTTT. Protein sequence: CAINGQGSTEAFF.

The chain combines TRBV19 with TRBJ2-3, with 8 bases that match TRBD1. Germline lookup yields CDR1 LNHDA and CDR2 SQIVND (reference sequence). The V gene end was trimmed by 6 bases and the J gene end by 5 bases; junction bases not matched to a gene: 4. This CDR3 has 13 residues. For the CDR3, the DNA is TGTGCCAGTAGCCAGGGGGCGGGAGATACGCAGTATTTT. Translating gives CASSQGAGDTQYF.

This clone was observed once. The rearrangement joins TRBV15 to TRBJ1-1; TRBD1 matches 10 bases. The CDR3 is made up of 16 amino acids. Germline V lookup: CDR1 LNHNV, CDR2 YYDKDF (reference sequence). V shed 1 base and J 6 bases; nucleotides not matched to a gene: 8. CDR3 sequence (DNA): TGTGCCACCAGCAGAGGTACGGGACAGGGGCACGCTGAAGCTTTCTTT. Translating it yields CATSRGTGQGHAEAFF.

The rearrangement joins TRBV15 to TRBJ1-5, with no clear D. V lost 2 bases to trimming and J lost 2 bases, with 10 bases between them. The CDR3 sequence is 15 residues long. The germline gives CDR1 LNHNV, CDR2 YYDKDF (reference sequence). DNA of the CDR3: TGTGCCACCAGCAGACACTTAGCTGGCAATCAGCCCCAGCATTTT. It translates to CATSRHLAGNQPQHF.

The chain carries TRBV28 and TRBJ1-3; no clear D. With 8 bases removed from V and 0 bases from J, the gap between germline ends came to 14 bases. The length of the CDR3 is 15 residues. The V gene's germline CDR1 is MDHEN and CDR2 SYDVKM. As DNA, the CDR3 is TGTGCCAGCGCTCGGACGGTGGGCTCTGGAAACACCATATATTTT. Protein sequence: CASARTVGSGNTIYF.

The J gene is TRBJ1-3, the V gene TRBV5-6; 12 bases align to TRBD1. This CDR3 has 14 amino acids. Germline V gene sequence: CDR1 SGHDT, CDR2 YYEEEE. The V and J ends lost 4 bases and 7 bases, in that order; junction bases with no gene match: 3. DNA for the CDR3: TGTGCCAGCAGCAGGGACAGGGGGCGGAACACCATATATTTT. Translating gives CASSRDRGRNTIYF.

This sequence joins TRBV7-9 and TRBJ2-1; no clear D gene. The CDR3 consists of 13 residues. Trimming took off 2 bases at V and 5 bases at J, with 7 bases between the two ends. Germline loops: CDR1 SEHNR, CDR2 FQNEAQ (reference sequence). CDR3 in amino acids: CASSLYGDNEQFF. The CDR3 bases are TGTGCCAGCAGCTTATACGGCGACAATGAGCAGTTCTTC.

This clone came up a few times. V gene TRBV5-6 combines with J gene TRBJ2-5; D is uncertain. The V end was cut by 1 base, the J end by 5 bases, with 6 bases between. This CDR3 spans 12 amino acids. Germline values: CDR1 SGHDT, CDR2 YYEEEE. The CDR3 coding sequence is TGTGCCAGCAGCTTGCAGGTGGAGACCCAGTACTTC. This encodes CASSLQVETQYF.

A few counts support this clone. The chain combines TRBV7-9 with TRBJ1-6; D is ambiguous. The V end lost 5 bases, the J end lost 8 bases, and 7 bases lay between the germline ends. This CDR3 is 12 amino acids long. From germline, CDR1 is SEHNR and CDR2 FQNEAQ (reference sequence). This CDR3 is CASSPGDSPLHF. As DNA, the CDR3 is TGTGCCAGCAGCCCGGGTGATTCACCCCTCCACTTT.

This chain uses TRBV7-9 with TRBJ2-3, with TRBD1 matching 12 bases. Per germline, CDR1 SEHNR and CDR2 FQNEAQ (reference sequence). The CDR3 is 16 residues long. V was pared by 5 bases and J by 2 bases, with 5 bases of the junction left unmatched. CDR3 amino acids: CASSIGTGGFTDTQYF. The CDR3 nucleotides are TGTGCCAGCAGCATCGGGACAGGGGGCTTCACAGATACGCAGTATTTT.

The chain uses TRBV28 and TRBJ2-7, with a tentative D call TRBD1 (6 bases). V shed 5 bases and J shed 5 bases, with 13 bases lying between them. Germline CDR1 and CDR2: MDHEN and SYDVKM. CDR3 length: 13 residues. CDR3 residues: CASSPQGNDEQYV. In nucleotides, the CDR3 is TGTGCCAGCAGTCCACAGGGTAATGACGAGCAGTACGTC.

The CDR3 reads CSVEDPRGGTDTQYF. Here the CDR3 DNA reads TGCAGCGTTGAAGATCCGCGGGGGGGCACAGATACGCAGTATTTT. This chain links TRBV29-1 with TRBJ2-3, with 8 bases lining up with TRBD2. Unmatched junction bases numbered 3, after V lost 0 bases and J lost 1 base. The CDR3 is 15 residues long. The germline V gene has CDR1 SQVTM and CDR2 ANQGSEA.

The rearrangement links TRBV6-1 to TRBJ1-2; no definite D call. The CDR3 is 12 residues long. Trimming stripped 4 bases from V and 8 bases from J, with 11 bases between. Germline V gene lookup returns CDR1 MNHNS and CDR2 SASEGT. CDR3 protein: CASSAPNSGYTF. The CDR3 coding sequence is TGTGCCAGCAGTGCCCCGAATTCGGGCTACACCTTC.

The chain combines TRBV5-8 with TRBJ2-3; the match to TRBD2 covers 8 bases. Germline CDR1 is SGHTS and CDR2 is YDEGEE. This CDR3 spans 13 amino acids. The V gene end was trimmed by 4 bases and the J gene end by 15 bases; junction bases not matched to a gene: 13. The CDR3 protein is CASSRTFGTSSYF. Written as DNA, the CDR3 is TGTGCCAGCAGCCGGACATTCGGGACTAGTTCATATTTT.